One and the same sample provided the 5 T cell receptor beta chains below, sequenced in a study of blood T cells in healthy people across ages. Primers used in a second PCR of roughly 6 to 11 cycles were a sample-barcoded 5' primer and a J-beta primer mix. TCRdb recomputed calls from the 5' RACE reads with MiXCR, one row per CDR3 protein. The sample holds some 700,000 distinct CDR3 sequences, 22% seen once. Sequencing used blood. The receptors here all came from a man aged 65 to 85 in good health.

This rearrangement joins TRBV5-1 to TRBJ1-4; no clear D. The CDR3 extends over 15 amino acids. V was cut by 2 bases and J by 0 bases, with 8 bases left in between. Germline CDR1 reads SGHRS; CDR2 reads YFSETQ. The CDR3 reads CASSFGSATNEKLFF. The CDR3 DNA reads as TGCGCCAGCAGCTTCGGGTCAGCAACTAATGAAAAACTGTTTTTT.

The chain couples TRBV6-1 to TRBJ2-3; no reliable D call. V was cut by 4 bases and J by 1 base, with 15 bases left in between. Germline CDR1 MNHNS, CDR2 SASEGT. The CDR3 sequence is 16 residues long. In nucleotides, the CDR3 is TGTGCCAGCAGTGGTTATCGAGGCGGACGCACAGATACGCAGTATTTT. Residues: CASSGYRGGRTDTQYF.

This clonotype was seen more than once but under ten times. The chain recombines TRBV5-1 with TRBJ2-7; no clear D gene. The CDR3 runs 11 residues. Germline V gene lookup returns CDR1 SGHRS and CDR2 YFSETQ. V gave up 2 bases and J gave up 3 bases, with 3 bases separating them. The CDR3 region is CASSFNYEQYF. CDR3 coding DNA: TGCGCCAGCAGCTTCAACTACGAGCAGTACTTC.

This clonotype was seen only a few times. V is TRBV20-1 and J is TRBJ2-1, with D tentatively TRBD2 (6 bases). Germline V gene data show CDR1 as DFQATT and CDR2 as SNEGSKA (reference sequence). V was trimmed by 4 bases and J by 9 bases, leaving 16 bases between them. The CDR3 spans 13 residues. CDR3 DNA sequence: TGCAGTGCTATAGGGGAGGAGTTCGGTGAGCAGTTCTTC. Its protein product is CSAIGEEFGEQFF.

This clonotype occurred a few times. The chain is built from TRBV29-1 and TRBJ2-7, with 10 bases matching TRBD2. The J call is in doubt because the DNA end fits TRBJ2-1 better. Germline loops: CDR1 SQVTM, CDR2 ANQGSEA. CDR3 length: 14 amino acids. Here the CDR3 reads CSASTSGMDNEQFF. The CDR3 region has the DNA TGCAGCGCCTCAACTAGCGGGATGGACAATGAGCAGTTCTTC.